These 24 T cell receptor beta chains share one sample of origin, sequenced in a study of shared clonotypes between healthy human individuals. Libraries were prepared by immunoSEQ multiplex PCR; TCRdb keeps only in-frame clonotypes and omits some of them. This table has more than 2 million clones, 85% to 95% appearing once. The sequenced material came from naive CD4+ T cells sorted from blood. Indicated subset: CD45RA+ positively selected. The receptors stem from a man between 18 and 29 years old in good health.

This chain joins TRBV9 and TRBJ1-1, with 7 bases fitting TRBD1. The CDR3 totals 14 residues. CDR1 is SGDLS, CDR2 YYNGEE, per germline. J gave up 4 bases and V 4 bases, and 7 bases lay outside the gene matches. The CDR3 coding sequence is TGTGCCAGCAGCCCCAATCCAGGGGGCACTGAAGCTTTCTTT. This codes for CASSPNPGGTEAFF.

The genes are TRBV19 and TRBJ2-7; D call uncertain. V lost 5 bases and J lost 3, with 8 bases in between. The CDR3 length is 12 residues. CDR1 LNHDA and CDR2 SQIVND come from the germline V gene (reference sequence). CDR3 protein: CASSLWGYEQYF. The CDR3 DNA follows: TGTGCCAGTAGTTTGTGGGGCTACGAGCAGTACTTC.

This chain links TRBV10-1 with TRBJ1-1; no definite D call. Trimming cost V 7 bases and J 1 base, with 13 bases left between them. The CDR3 contains 14 residues. Germline V gene sequence: CDR1 WNHNN, CDR2 SYGVQD (reference sequence). The CDR3 nucleotides are TGCGCCAGCATTTACCGACAAGCGAACACTGAAGCTTTCTTT. Encoded protein: CASIYRQANTEAFF.

The V gene is TRBV5-1, the J gene TRBJ2-1, with D unclear. The germline CDR1 and CDR2 sequences are SGHRS and YFSETQ. Trimming pared 0 bases from V and 7 bases from J, leaving 8 bases between. CDR3 length equals 13 residues. CDR3 DNA sequence: TGCGCCAGCAGCTTGGATACAGTAAATGAGCAGTTCTTC. Translation gives CASSLDTVNEQFF. The whole variable domain, filled in from reference TRBV5-1 and TRBJ2-1, reads KAGVTQTPRYLIKTRGQQVTLSCSPISGHRSVSWYQQTPGQGLQFLFEYFSETQRNKGNFPGRFSGRQFSNSRSEMNVSTLELGDSALYLCASSLDTVNEQFFGPGTRLTVL.

V gene TRBV28 combines with J gene TRBJ2-7; 9 positions match TRBD2. With V trimmed by 3 bases and J by 3 bases, 3 bases remained unmatched. Germline assignment: CDR1 MDHEN and CDR2 SYDVKM. The CDR3 loop spans 14 amino acids. The CDR3 DNA reads as TGTGCCAGCAGTTTTAGCGGGGGAAACTACGAGCAGTACTTC. Translating gives CASSFSGGNYEQYF.

The DNA of the CDR3 is TGTGCCAGCAGTGTTGGGTATGGCAATCAGCCCCAGCATTTT. Translation gives CASSVGYGNQPQHF. V and J are TRBV6-1 and TRBJ1-5; unclear D gene. With 4 bases removed from V and 2 bases from J, the gap between germline ends came to 9 bases. The V gene's germline CDR1 is MNHNS and CDR2 SASEGT. The length of the CDR3 is 14 residues.

The V and J genes are TRBV18 and TRBJ2-7; 7 positions match TRBD1. The CDR3 has 12 amino acids. V shed 3 bases and J 9 bases; nucleotides not matched to a gene: 5. From germline, CDR1 is KGHSH and CDR2 LQKENI. CDR3 protein: CASSPDRAGQYF. CDR3 bases: TGTGCCAGCTCACCTGACAGGGCAGGGCAGTACTTC.

The chain employs TRBV23-1 and TRBJ2-7; tentative D call: TRBD1 (7 bases). TRBV23-1 is assigned to the ORF class and has an uncertain function. V was pared by 7 bases and J by 3 bases, with 19 bases between. This CDR3 spans 15 amino acids. The CDR3 DNA follows: TGCGCCAGCACCCATAAGACAGGGAGGAGCTACGAGCAGTACTTC. Translated, it gives CASTHKTGRSYEQYF.

This chain joins TRBV21-1 and TRBJ2-3; the table names TRBD2, a call not compared with the DNA. TRBV21-1 is described as a pseudogene. This CDR3 is 19 amino acids long. CDR3 sequence: CASSLGLRVGNTSTDTQYF. The CDR3 nucleotides read TGTGCCAGCAGCCTCGGACTAAGGGTGGGGAATACTAGCACAGATACGCAGTATTTT.

The chain uses TRBV6-1 and TRBJ2-7; 10 bases are a match to TRBD1. The V and J ends lost 6 bases and 5 bases, in that order; junction bases with no gene match: 4. This CDR3 has 13 amino acids. Looked up from germline, CDR1 is MNHNS and CDR2 is SASEGT. The CDR3 region has the DNA TGTGCCAGCAGAAGGACAGGGGGTAACGAGCAGTACTTC. It translates to CASRRTGGNEQYF.

As for this clone: Since a much larger clone is just one base distant, this may be a read error. The chain uses TRBV25-1 and TRBJ1-1; a possible D gene is TRBD1 (6 bases). Trimming cost V 5 bases and J 0 bases, with 7 bases left between them. Germline CDR1 and CDR2: MGHDK and SYGVNS. This CDR3 has 13 residues. CDR3 coding DNA: TGTGCCAGCAGTTACAGGGTGAACACTGAAGCTTTCTTT. Translation: CASSYRVNTEAFF.

The rearrangement uses TRBV11-3 and TRBJ2-3; weak D call: TRBD2 (6 bases). The ends were cut back, 5 bases at V and 2 bases at J, with 11 bases in the middle. From germline, CDR1 is SGHNT and CDR2 YENEEA. The CDR3 is 14 amino acids. The chain's CDR3 is CASSHGGNTDTQYF. In DNA form, the CDR3 reads TGTGCCAGCAGCCACGGGGGAAACACAGATACGCAGTATTTT. Filled out from reference TRBV11-3 and TRBJ2-3, the complete variable domain reads EAGVVQSPRYKIIEKKQPVAFWCNPISGHNTLYWYLQNLGQGPELLIRYENEEAVDDSQLPKDRFSAERLKGVDSTLKIQPAELGDSAVYLCASSHGGNTDTQYFGPGTRLTVL.

The chain links TRBV6-5 to TRBJ1-6, with 8 bases aligning to TRBD1. V was clipped by 2 bases and J by 6 bases; unmatched bases: 3. The CDR3 sequence is 15 residues long. CDR1 is MNHEY, CDR2 SVGAGI, per germline. The CDR3 protein is CASSYVTGGNSPLHF. The CDR3 DNA sequence: TGTGCCAGCAGTTACGTAACAGGGGGTAATTCACCCCTCCACTTT.

V gene TRBV15 combines with J gene TRBJ2-7; 9 bases are a match to TRBD1. The V gene's germline CDR1 is LNHNV and CDR2 YYDKDF (reference sequence). This CDR3 has 17 residues. Trimming took 0 bases from V and 1 from J; bases not matched to a gene: 7. The CDR3 DNA reads as TGTGCCACCAGCAGAGAGGTGGGACAGGGCCTTTCCTACGAGCAGTACTTC. As protein: CATSREVGQGLSYEQYF.

The V and J genes are TRBV7-6 and TRBJ2-5, with D hard to call. The V and J ends lost 0 bases and 4 bases respectively, with 6 bases between them. The CDR3 extends over 13 amino acids. The germline V gene encodes CDR1 SGHVS and CDR2 FNYEAQ. This CDR3 is CASSLASIETQYF. The CDR3 DNA is TGTGCCAGCAGCTTAGCCTCGATAGAGACCCAGTACTTC.

The V call is TRBV10-2, the J call TRBJ2-1; D remains unclear. Germline loops: CDR1 WSHSY, CDR2 SAAADI. The CDR3 sequence is 11 residues long. Trimming left V 3 bases short and J 13 bases short, with 10 bases between. The CDR3: CASSEGIPQFF. In nucleotides, the CDR3 is TGCGCCAGCAGTGAAGGGATCCCTCAGTTCTTC.

As to this clone: This sample includes further DNA sequences coding for the same CDR3. The rearrangement uses TRBV6-1 and TRBJ1-3; D is uncertain. The ends were cut back, 4 bases at V and 0 bases at J, with 7 bases in the middle. The CDR3 sequence is 14 residues long. Germline V gene sequence: CDR1 MNHNS, CDR2 SASEGT. CDR3 amino acids: CASSGGGSGNTIYF. Written as DNA, the CDR3 is TGTGCCAGCAGTGGAGGAGGCTCTGGAAACACCATATATTTT.

The chain recombines TRBV6-5 with TRBJ2-1; maybe TRBD2 (6 bases). Germline lookup yields CDR1 MNHEY and CDR2 SVGAGI. V lost 6 bases and J lost 12, with 21 bases in between. CDR3 length: 14 amino acids. The DNA for the CDR3 is TGTGCCAGCAGGAACCGGGACTTGGGAAATAGGCAGTTCTTC. Encoded protein: CASRNRDLGNRQFF.

As to this clone: This sample includes further DNA sequences coding for the same CDR3. This rearrangement joins TRBV5-1 to TRBJ2-5; D possibly corresponds to TRBD1 (5 bases). This CDR3 is built from 13 residues. V lost 0 bases and J lost 5, with 8 bases in between. Per the germline V gene, CDR1 is SGHRS and CDR2 is YFSETQ. The CDR3: CASSLAGSETQYF. In nucleotides, the CDR3 is TGCGCCAGCAGCTTGGCAGGGTCCGAGACCCAGTACTTC. Complete variable domain (other parts from reference TRBV5-1 and TRBJ2-5): KAGVTQTPRYLIKTRGQQVTLSCSPISGHRSVSWYQQTPGQGLQFLFEYFSETQRNKGNFPGRFSGRQFSNSRSEMNVSTLELGDSALYLCASSLAGSETQYFGPGTRLLVL.

The V gene is TRBV6-5, the J gene TRBJ1-1; D is possibly TRBD1 (5 bases). There are 14 residues in the CDR3. Trimming removed 5 bases from V and 0 bases from J, with 10 bases in between. The germline gives CDR1 MNHEY, CDR2 SVGAGI. For the CDR3, the DNA is TGTGCCAGCAGTAGCAGGGAGATGAACACTGAAGCTTTCTTT. Protein sequence: CASSSREMNTEAFF.

This rearrangement joins TRBV7-2 to TRBJ1-4, with D possibly TRBD1 on 6 matching bases. Between the trimmed V and J ends, which lost 5 bases and 5 bases, there was a span of 21 bases. The CDR3 totals 17 residues. Per the germline V gene, CDR1 is SGHTA and CDR2 is FQGNSA. The CDR3: CASSRKPRGLINEKLFF. The CDR3 nucleotides are TGTGCCAGCAGCCGGAAACCAAGGGGGTTGATAAATGAAAAACTGTTTTTT.

This sequence joins TRBV19 and TRBJ2-3; TRBD2 is a possible D gene (6 bases). Trimming left V 4 bases short and J 1 base short, with 12 bases between. The CDR3 extends over 15 amino acids. The germline gives CDR1 LNHDA, CDR2 SQIVND (reference sequence). The CDR3: CASSTLGTGTDTQYF. CDR3 in DNA: TGTGCCAGTAGTACACTGGGGACTGGCACAGATACGCAGTATTTT.

The rearrangement joins TRBV6-1 to TRBJ2-7, with D tentatively TRBD2 (6 bases). CDR1 and CDR2 from the germline V gene are MNHNS and SASEGT. CDR3 length: 13 residues. Trimming stripped 10 bases from V and 7 bases from J, with 20 bases between. DNA of the CDR3: TGTGCCACCTTGGGACTTGGCGGCCTTGAGCAGTACTTC. Its protein product is CATLGLGGLEQYF.

The chain's CDR3 is CASSQVHGGYEQYF. CDR3 nucleotide sequence: TGCGCCAGCAGCCAGGTTCATGGGGGCTACGAGCAGTACTTC. This chain connects TRBV4-1 to TRBJ2-7; D might be TRBD1 or TRBD2, each matching 5 bases. There are 14 residues in the CDR3. Germline-derived CDR1 and CDR2 are MGHRA and YSYEKL. Trimming took 3 bases from V and 3 from J, leaving 12 bases between them.